The TCR beta chain described here comes from a study of T cells in Graves' hyperthyroidism and ophthalmopathy. Germline V gene data show CDR1 as MNHEY and CDR2 as SVGEGT. V was pared by 0 bases and J by 4 bases, with 6 bases of the junction left unmatched. This CDR3 has 16 residues. In the case of this clonotype: As yet, its antigen is unknown.

Amplified TCR beta CDR3 regions derived from RNA transcripts. The study used the HTBI primer set for a first-round RT-PCR of the TCR CDR3. TCRdb passed the multiplex PCR reads through MiXCR, listing each CDR3 protein once. The repertoire holds 650,000 to 700,000 distinct CDR3 sequences, around a sixth seen once, with roughly 16% in the top ten. Findings of the study overall: In the analysis, a 13 V-J model separated ophthalmopathy from stable hyperthyroidism. The model forecast ophthalmopathy, anticipating it by a median approximately 7 months before onset.

The definition of stable Graves' hyperthyroidism was no ophthalmopathy progression within 18 months. PBMCs stemmed from 10 ml fresh peripheral blood. Sequencing was carried out using blood. The chain couples TRBV6-2 or TRBV6-3 to TRBJ2-3; 8 bases align to TRBD1. The sequence came from a man aged 45-65 years with Graves' hyperthyroidism. The CDR3 DNA sequence: TGTGCCAGCAGTTACTCGACAGGACAGGGAGCAGATACGCAGTATTTT. Translating it yields CASSYSTGQGADTQYF.